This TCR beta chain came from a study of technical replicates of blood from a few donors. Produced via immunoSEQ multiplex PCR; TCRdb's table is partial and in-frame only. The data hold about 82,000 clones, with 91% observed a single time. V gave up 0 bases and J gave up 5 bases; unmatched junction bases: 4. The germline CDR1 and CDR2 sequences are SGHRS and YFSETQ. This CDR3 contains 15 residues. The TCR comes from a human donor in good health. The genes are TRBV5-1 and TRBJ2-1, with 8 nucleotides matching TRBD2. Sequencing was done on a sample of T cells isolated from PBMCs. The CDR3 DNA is TGCGCCAGCAGCTTGGTCGGTAGCGGGAACAATGAGCAGTTCTTC. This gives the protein CASSLVGSGNNEQFF. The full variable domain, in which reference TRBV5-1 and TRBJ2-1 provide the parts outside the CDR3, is KAGVTQTPRYLIKTRGQQVTLSCSPISGHRSVSWYQQTPGQGLQFLFEYFSETQRNKGNFPGRFSGRQFSNSRSEMNVSTLELGDSALYLCASSLVGSGNNEQFFGPGTRLTVL.